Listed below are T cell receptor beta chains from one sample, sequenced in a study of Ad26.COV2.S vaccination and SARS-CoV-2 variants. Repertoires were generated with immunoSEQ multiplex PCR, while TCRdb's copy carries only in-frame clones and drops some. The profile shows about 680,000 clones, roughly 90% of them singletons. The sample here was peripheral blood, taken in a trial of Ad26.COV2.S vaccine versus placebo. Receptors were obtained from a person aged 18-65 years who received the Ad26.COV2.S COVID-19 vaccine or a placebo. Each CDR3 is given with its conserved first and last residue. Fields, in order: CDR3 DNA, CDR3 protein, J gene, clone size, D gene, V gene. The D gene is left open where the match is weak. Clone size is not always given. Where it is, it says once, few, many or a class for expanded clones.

CDR3 DNA: TGTGCCAGCAGTACGGGCGGTACGATTAGTTACGAGCAGTACTTC
CDR3 protein: CASSTGGTISYEQYF
J gene: TRBJ2-7
clone size: NA
D gene: NA
V gene: TRBV6-5

CDR3 DNA: TGTGCCACCAGCAGAGCGAGGGCTTCCTACGAGCAGTACTTC
CDR3 protein: CATSRARASYEQYF
J gene: TRBJ2-7
clone size: NA
D gene: NA
V gene: TRBV15

CDR3 DNA: TGTGCCAGCAGCCTGGGACAGGAGATATCACCCCTCCACTTT
CDR3 protein: CASSLGQEISPLHF
J gene: TRBJ1-6
clone size: NA
D gene: TRBD1
V gene: TRBV7-2

CDR3 DNA: TGTGCCAGCAGTTACTCAGCTAGCGGGCCTGTGCAGTACTTC
CDR3 protein: CASSYSASGPVQYF
J gene: TRBJ2-7
clone size: NA
D gene: TRBD2
V gene: TRBV6-2/TRBV6-3

CDR3 DNA: TGTGCCAGCAGCGAACCAGGGGTTAGGGCTGAAGCTTTCTTT
CDR3 protein: CASSEPGVRAEAFF
J gene: TRBJ1-1
clone size: NA
D gene: NA
V gene: TRBV25-1

CDR3 DNA: TGTGCCAGCTCTCGTTGGACGGGCCCCCCTGAAGCTTTCTTT
CDR3 protein: CASSRWTGPPEAFF
J gene: TRBJ1-1
clone size: NA
D gene: NA
V gene: TRBV18

CDR3 DNA: TGTGCCAGCAGCCCCGACACGGATACGCAGTATTTT
CDR3 protein: CASSPDTDTQYF
J gene: TRBJ2-3
clone size: NA
D gene: NA
V gene: TRBV7-9

CDR3 DNA: TGTGCCAGTGGCAGGGGCCGGACTGAAGCTTTCTTT
CDR3 protein: CASGRGRTEAFF
J gene: TRBJ1-1
clone size: NA
D gene: NA
V gene: TRBV3-1/TRBV3-2

CDR3 DNA: TGCAGCGCAAGGGACAGGTTGGGCACTGAAGCTTTCTTT
CDR3 protein: CSARDRLGTEAFF
J gene: TRBJ1-1
clone size: NA
D gene: TRBD1
V gene: TRBV29-1

CDR3 DNA: TGTGCCAGCAGCGCTGACAGGGCTAACTATGGCTACACCTTC
CDR3 protein: CASSADRANYGYTF
J gene: TRBJ1-2
clone size: few
D gene: TRBD1
V gene: TRBV5-4

CDR3 DNA: TGTGCCAGCAGCTTGCCCAGGGGGGGGGTTGAGACCCAGTACTTC
CDR3 protein: CASSLPRGGVETQYF
J gene: TRBJ2-5
clone size: NA
D gene: NA
V gene: TRBV5-5

CDR3 DNA: TGTGCCAGCAGGACAGGGAGTAGCACAGATACGCAGTATTTT
CDR3 protein: CASRTGSSTDTQYF
J gene: TRBJ2-3
clone size: once
D gene: TRBD1
V gene: TRBV13

CDR3 DNA: TGTGCCAGCAGCTCGACAGCCGGATTTTCTGGGCCCCAGCATTTT
CDR3 protein: CASSSTAGFSGPQHF
J gene: TRBJ1-5
clone size: NA
D gene: NA
V gene: TRBV9

CDR3 DNA: TGTGCCAGCAGTAGGGGACTAGCGGGGGGCGGGACCCAGTACTTC
CDR3 protein: CASSRGLAGGGTQYF
J gene: TRBJ2-5
clone size: NA
D gene: TRBD2
V gene: TRBV6-5

CDR3 DNA: TGTGCCAGCAGTGAACAGGGGTACTCCAATGAAAAACTGTTTTTT
CDR3 protein: CASSEQGYSNEKLFF
J gene: TRBJ1-4
clone size: NA
D gene: NA
V gene: TRBV6-1

CDR3 DNA: TGCGCCAGCAGCTTGGAGGTCGGGGAGCTGTTTTTT
CDR3 protein: CASSLEVGELFF
J gene: TRBJ2-2
clone size: NA
D gene: NA
V gene: TRBV5-1

CDR3 DNA: TGTGCCAGCAGTCTCCGGGACAGGGTTCCCTACGAGCAGTACTTC
CDR3 protein: CASSLRDRVPYEQYF
J gene: TRBJ2-7
clone size: NA
D gene: TRBD1
V gene: TRBV6-6

CDR3 DNA: TGCGCCAGCAGTGGTACTAGCGGGACCCTCAATGAGCAGTTCTTC
CDR3 protein: CASSGTSGTLNEQFF
J gene: TRBJ2-1
clone size: NA
D gene: TRBD2
V gene: TRBV5-1

CDR3 DNA: TGTGCCAGCAGCATACCCCAGGGGGTAGCTTTCTTT
CDR3 protein: CASSIPQGVAFF
J gene: TRBJ1-1
clone size: NA
D gene: TRBD1
V gene: TRBV11-1

CDR3 DNA: TGTGCCACCAGTGATTTCGGGACTAGGTCCTCCGGGGAGCTGTTTTTT
CDR3 protein: CATSDFGTRSSGELFF
J gene: TRBJ2-2
clone size: many
D gene: TRBD2
V gene: TRBV24-1

CDR3 DNA: TGTGCCAGCAGCCCCGTCCCGACAGGTGATTCACCCCTCCACTTT
CDR3 protein: CASSPVPTGDSPLHF
J gene: TRBJ1-6
clone size: NA
D gene: NA
V gene: TRBV14

CDR3 DNA: TGTGCCAGCAGTCCCAGGACCGCGAACACCGGGGAGCTGTTTTTT
CDR3 protein: CASSPRTANTGELFF
J gene: TRBJ2-2
clone size: NA
D gene: NA
V gene: TRBV6-5

CDR3 DNA: TGTGCCTGGAGTGTACGGGGGTATAATCAGCCCCAGCATTTT
CDR3 protein: CAWSVRGYNQPQHF
J gene: TRBJ1-5
clone size: NA
D gene: NA
V gene: TRBV30

CDR3 DNA: TGTGCCAGCAGCAAAGTCGCAGGGGGCGAGGCTGAAGCTTTCTTT
CDR3 protein: CASSKVAGGEAEAFF
J gene: TRBJ1-1
clone size: NA
D gene: NA
V gene: TRBV21-1

CDR3 DNA: TGTGCCAGCAGTTTGGGAGGGAACACTGAAGCTTTCTTT
CDR3 protein: CASSLGGNTEAFF
J gene: TRBJ1-1
clone size: NA
D gene: NA
V gene: TRBV27

CDR3 DNA: TGCAGTGCCGGGGCTAACTATGGCTACACCTTC
CDR3 protein: CSAGANYGYTF
J gene: TRBJ1-2
clone size: NA
D gene: NA
V gene: TRBV20-1

CDR3 DNA: TGTGCCAGTTCGGTGGGGCCAGGAAACACCATATATTTT
CDR3 protein: CASSVGPGNTIYF
J gene: TRBJ1-3
clone size: once
D gene: NA
V gene: TRBV19

CDR3 DNA: TGTGCCAGCAGCTTATCGTCCGGTTGGTGGGGATATCAGCCCCAGCATTTT
CDR3 protein: CASSLSSGWWGYQPQHF
J gene: TRBJ1-5
clone size: NA
D gene: NA
V gene: TRBV7-3

CDR3 DNA: TGTGCCAGCAGCTTAGCCACAGCATGGTCCATCTACACCTTC
CDR3 protein: CASSLATAWSIYTF
J gene: TRBJ1-2
clone size: NA
D gene: NA
V gene: TRBV7-2

CDR3 DNA: TGCGCCAGCAGCCAAGGCAGGGGACCGAATTCACCCCTCCACTTT
CDR3 protein: CASSQGRGPNSPLHF
J gene: TRBJ1-6
clone size: NA
D gene: NA
V gene: TRBV4-1

CDR3 DNA: TGCAGTGCTAGTGGCGGGAGGGCCGGAGGAGAGACCCAGTACTTC
CDR3 protein: CSASGGRAGGETQYF
J gene: TRBJ2-5
clone size: NA
D gene: TRBD2
V gene: TRBV20-1

CDR3 DNA: TGTGCCAGCAGCCCCCAGGTCCTCCCGAACACTGAAGCTTTCTTT
CDR3 protein: CASSPQVLPNTEAFF
J gene: TRBJ1-1
clone size: NA
D gene: NA
V gene: TRBV9

CDR3 DNA: TGTGCCAGCAGCAACTGGACAGGGGGTGACTTGAACTATGGCTACACCTTC
CDR3 protein: CASSNWTGGDLNYGYTF
J gene: TRBJ1-2
clone size: NA
D gene: NA
V gene: TRBV21-1

CDR3 DNA: TGTGCCAGCAGTCCACACCGAGGAGGGACCCAGTACTTC
CDR3 protein: CASSPHRGGTQYF
J gene: TRBJ2-5
clone size: NA
D gene: NA
V gene: TRBV27

CDR3 DNA: TGTGCCAGTAGTATGGTGGGCGAGCGGGTGGTCAATGAGCAGTTCTTC
CDR3 protein: CASSMVGERVVNEQFF
J gene: TRBJ2-1
clone size: NA
D gene: NA
V gene: TRBV19

CDR3 DNA: TGCAGTGCTAAAGACTTCTACGAGCAGTACTTC
CDR3 protein: CSAKDFYEQYF
J gene: TRBJ2-7
clone size: NA
D gene: NA
V gene: TRBV20-1

CDR3 DNA: TGTGCCAGCAGCCCCCGGTTAGCGGGGGCCTACGAGCAGTACTTC
CDR3 protein: CASSPRLAGAYEQYF
J gene: TRBJ2-7
clone size: NA
D gene: TRBD2
V gene: TRBV7-2

CDR3 DNA: TGTGCCAGTACCAACCGGGGCGGACAAAGCGAGCAGTTCTTC
CDR3 protein: CASTNRGGQSEQFF
J gene: TRBJ2-1
clone size: NA
D gene: NA
V gene: TRBV19

CDR3 DNA: TGTGCCAGCAGCTTCGTCGAAGGAAAGTATAATTCACCCCTCCACTTT
CDR3 protein: CASSFVEGKYNSPLHF
J gene: TRBJ1-6
clone size: once
D gene: NA
V gene: TRBV7-6

CDR3 DNA: TGTGCCAGCAGCTTGGACTACCTATACAATGAGCAGTTCTTC
CDR3 protein: CASSLDYLYNEQFF
J gene: TRBJ2-1
clone size: NA
D gene: NA
V gene: TRBV7-2

CDR3 DNA: TGTGCCAGCAGCTTAGTCGCCGGGAGCCCCCCCGAGCAGTACTTC
CDR3 protein: CASSLVAGSPPEQYF
J gene: TRBJ2-7
clone size: NA
D gene: NA
V gene: TRBV11-2

CDR3 DNA: TGTGCCAGCAGCTTAGTAGCGGGGGGACGGGAGACCCAGTACTTC
CDR3 protein: CASSLVAGGRETQYF
J gene: TRBJ2-5
clone size: NA
D gene: TRBD2
V gene: TRBV7-3

CDR3 DNA: TGTGCCAGCAGTGGGCCACTGGGAGAGCAGTACTTC
CDR3 protein: CASSGPLGEQYF
J gene: TRBJ2-7
clone size: NA
D gene: NA
V gene: TRBV2

CDR3 DNA: TGTGCCAGCAGCCCATCCGGGGGAGCGGCAGAGACCCAGTACTTC
CDR3 protein: CASSPSGGAAETQYF
J gene: TRBJ2-5
clone size: NA
D gene: NA
V gene: TRBV5-5

CDR3 DNA: TGTGCCAGCGGGTCCGGACAGGGCAATTCACCCCTCCACTTT
CDR3 protein: CASGSGQGNSPLHF
J gene: TRBJ1-6
clone size: NA
D gene: TRBD1
V gene: TRBV6-4

CDR3 DNA: TGTGCCAGCTCCGGAGGGATCACAGATACGCAGTATTTT
CDR3 protein: CASSGGITDTQYF
J gene: TRBJ2-3
clone size: NA
D gene: NA
V gene: TRBV18

CDR3 DNA: TGTGCCACCAGTGACCCCCGGCGGGGCGAACAAGAGACCCAGTACTTC
CDR3 protein: CATSDPRRGEQETQYF
J gene: TRBJ2-5
clone size: NA
D gene: NA
V gene: TRBV24-1

CDR3 DNA: TGCAGCGTCACAAGGGTTTCAACAGATACGCAGTATTTT
CDR3 protein: CSVTRVSTDTQYF
J gene: TRBJ2-3
clone size: NA
D gene: NA
V gene: TRBV29-1

CDR3 DNA: TGTGCCAGCAGCTTGGTGGGGAGCAATCAGCCCCAGCATTTT
CDR3 protein: CASSLVGSNQPQHF
J gene: TRBJ1-5
clone size: NA
D gene: NA
V gene: TRBV5-5

CDR3 DNA: TGTGCCAGCTCACCATTTGAGAACACTGAAGCTTTCTTT
CDR3 protein: CASSPFENTEAFF
J gene: TRBJ1-1
clone size: few
D gene: NA
V gene: TRBV18

CDR3 DNA: TGTGCCAGCAGCACCTTGGGGGGGTCGTTCTTC
CDR3 protein: CASSTLGGSFF
J gene: TRBJ2-1
clone size: NA
D gene: TRBD2
V gene: TRBV2

CDR3 DNA: TGTGCCAGCACGACAGGGAGGGATGAGCAGTACTTC
CDR3 protein: CASTTGRDEQYF
J gene: TRBJ2-7
clone size: once
D gene: NA
V gene: TRBV2

CDR3 DNA: TGTGCCACCAGTGATCCTTATTGTCCTCTGGCCTCCTATCGGGAGCTAACTTCCCGGGAGCTGTTTTTT
CDR3 protein: CATSDPYCPLASYRELTSRELFF
J gene: TRBJ2-2
clone size: NA
D gene: NA
V gene: TRBV24-1

CDR3 DNA: TGCAGCGTTGATCGAGGGACTGAAGCTTTCTTT
CDR3 protein: CSVDRGTEAFF
J gene: TRBJ1-1
clone size: NA
D gene: NA
V gene: TRBV29-1

CDR3 DNA: TGTGCCAGCAGCCTACAGGGAACCCATGGCTACACCTTC
CDR3 protein: CASSLQGTHGYTF
J gene: TRBJ1-2
clone size: NA
D gene: NA
V gene: TRBV7-2